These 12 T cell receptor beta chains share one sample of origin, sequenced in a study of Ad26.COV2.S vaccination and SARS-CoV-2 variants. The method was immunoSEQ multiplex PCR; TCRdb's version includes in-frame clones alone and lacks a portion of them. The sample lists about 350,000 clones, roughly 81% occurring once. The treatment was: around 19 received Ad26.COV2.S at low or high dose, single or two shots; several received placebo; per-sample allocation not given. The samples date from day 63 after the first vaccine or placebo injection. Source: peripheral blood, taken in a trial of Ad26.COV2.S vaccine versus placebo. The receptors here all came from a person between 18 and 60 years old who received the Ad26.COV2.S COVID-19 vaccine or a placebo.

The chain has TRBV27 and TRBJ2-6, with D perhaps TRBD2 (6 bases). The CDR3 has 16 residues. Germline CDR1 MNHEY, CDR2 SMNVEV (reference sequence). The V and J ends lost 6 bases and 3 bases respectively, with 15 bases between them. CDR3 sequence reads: CASRPKEGSGANVLTF. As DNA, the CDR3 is TGTGCCAGCAGACCTAAGGAGGGGAGTGGGGCCAACGTCCTGACTTTC.

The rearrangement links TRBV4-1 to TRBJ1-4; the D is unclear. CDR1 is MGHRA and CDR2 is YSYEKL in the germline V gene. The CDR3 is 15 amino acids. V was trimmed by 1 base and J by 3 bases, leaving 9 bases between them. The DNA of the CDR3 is TGCGCCAGCAGCCAAGTTGCCGGGGCTAATGAAAAACTGTTTTTT. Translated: CASSQVAGANEKLFF.

The CDR3, as DNA: TGTGCCAGCAGCGTTCAGACCTACGAGCAGTACTTC. Translation: CASSVQTYEQYF. The chain recombines TRBV13 with TRBJ2-7; D not certain. The CDR3 is made up of 12 amino acids. CDR1 and CDR2 from the germline V gene are PRHDT and FYEKMQ (reference sequence). Trimming left V 5 bases short and J 2 bases short, with 7 bases between.

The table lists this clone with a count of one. The CDR3 region has the DNA TGTGCCAGCAGTTTCCAAACAGGGGCGGGAGGAGAAAAACTGTTTTTT. This sequence encodes CASSFQTGAGGEKLFF. V usage is TRBV6-5 and J usage is TRBJ1-4; TRBD1 aligns across 7 bases. The CDR3 runs 16 residues. V trimming: 4 bases; J trimming: 8 bases; junction bases outside the gene matches: 13. In germline, CDR1 is MNHEY, CDR2 SVGAGI.

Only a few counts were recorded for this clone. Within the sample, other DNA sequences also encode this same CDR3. This CDR3 is CASRGQVNQPQHF. The CDR3 region has the DNA TGTGCCAGTAGGGGGCAGGTTAATCAGCCCCAGCATTTT. This chain links TRBV19 with TRBJ1-5; maybe TRBD1 (5 bases). The CDR3 is 13 amino acids. Germline CDR1 is LNHDA and CDR2 is SQIVND (reference sequence). V was cut by 6 bases and J by 4 bases, with 10 bases left in between.

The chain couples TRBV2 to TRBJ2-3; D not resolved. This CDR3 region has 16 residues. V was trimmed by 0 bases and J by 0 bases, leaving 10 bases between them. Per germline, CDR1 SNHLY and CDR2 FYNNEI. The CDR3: CASSEALSRSTDTQYF. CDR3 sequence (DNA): TGTGCCAGCAGTGAAGCGCTTAGCAGAAGCACAGATACGCAGTATTTT.

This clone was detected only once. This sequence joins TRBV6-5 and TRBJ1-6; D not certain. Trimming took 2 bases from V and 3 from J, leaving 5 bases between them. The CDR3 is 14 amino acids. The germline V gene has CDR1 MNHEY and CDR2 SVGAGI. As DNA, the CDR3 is TGTGCCAGCAGTTACGGAAACTATAATTCACCCCTCCACTTT. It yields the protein CASSYGNYNSPLHF.

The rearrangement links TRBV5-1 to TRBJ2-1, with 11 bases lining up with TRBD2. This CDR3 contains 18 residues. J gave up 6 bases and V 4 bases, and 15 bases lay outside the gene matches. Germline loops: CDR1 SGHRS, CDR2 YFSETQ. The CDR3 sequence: CASSLNPSSGRQGNEQFF. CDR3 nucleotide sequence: TGCGCCAGCAGCCTCAACCCATCTAGCGGGAGGCAGGGCAATGAGCAGTTCTTC.

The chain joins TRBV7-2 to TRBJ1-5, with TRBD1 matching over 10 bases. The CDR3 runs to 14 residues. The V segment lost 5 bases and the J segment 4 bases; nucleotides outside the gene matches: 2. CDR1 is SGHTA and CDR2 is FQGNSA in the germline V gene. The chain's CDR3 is CASSLGQGNQPQHF. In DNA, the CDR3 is TGTGCCAGCAGCCTGGGACAGGGGAATCAGCCCCAGCATTTT.

DNA of the CDR3: TGTGCCAGCAGCCAAGGACTAGCGGGGGGGCCGACAGATACGCAGTATTTT. Translating gives CASSQGLAGGPTDTQYF. V usage is TRBV3-1 (or the pseudogene TRBV3-2) and J usage is TRBJ2-3; the match to TRBD2 covers 14 bases. The CDR3 runs to 17 residues. With 1 base clipped from V and 3 bases from J, the junction kept 3 bases outside the gene matches. CDR1 and CDR2 from the germline V gene are LGHDT and YNNKEL (reference sequence).

The CDR3 region has the DNA TGTGCCATCAGTGAAGGCACAGGGGGTAATAATTCACCCCTCCACTTT. It encodes CAISEGTGGNNSPLHF. The J gene is TRBJ1-6, the V gene TRBV10-3; 8 bases are a match to TRBD1. J gave up 5 bases and V 3 bases, and 6 bases lay outside the gene matches. The CDR3 has 16 residues. The germline V gene has CDR1 ENHRY and CDR2 SYGVKD.

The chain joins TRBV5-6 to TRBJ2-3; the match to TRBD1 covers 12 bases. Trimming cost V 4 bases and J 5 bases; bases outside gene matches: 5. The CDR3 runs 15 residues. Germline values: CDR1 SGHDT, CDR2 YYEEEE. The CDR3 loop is CASSPGTGGKDTQYF. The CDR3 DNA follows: TGTGCCAGCAGCCCCGGGACAGGGGGCAAAGATACGCAGTATTTT.